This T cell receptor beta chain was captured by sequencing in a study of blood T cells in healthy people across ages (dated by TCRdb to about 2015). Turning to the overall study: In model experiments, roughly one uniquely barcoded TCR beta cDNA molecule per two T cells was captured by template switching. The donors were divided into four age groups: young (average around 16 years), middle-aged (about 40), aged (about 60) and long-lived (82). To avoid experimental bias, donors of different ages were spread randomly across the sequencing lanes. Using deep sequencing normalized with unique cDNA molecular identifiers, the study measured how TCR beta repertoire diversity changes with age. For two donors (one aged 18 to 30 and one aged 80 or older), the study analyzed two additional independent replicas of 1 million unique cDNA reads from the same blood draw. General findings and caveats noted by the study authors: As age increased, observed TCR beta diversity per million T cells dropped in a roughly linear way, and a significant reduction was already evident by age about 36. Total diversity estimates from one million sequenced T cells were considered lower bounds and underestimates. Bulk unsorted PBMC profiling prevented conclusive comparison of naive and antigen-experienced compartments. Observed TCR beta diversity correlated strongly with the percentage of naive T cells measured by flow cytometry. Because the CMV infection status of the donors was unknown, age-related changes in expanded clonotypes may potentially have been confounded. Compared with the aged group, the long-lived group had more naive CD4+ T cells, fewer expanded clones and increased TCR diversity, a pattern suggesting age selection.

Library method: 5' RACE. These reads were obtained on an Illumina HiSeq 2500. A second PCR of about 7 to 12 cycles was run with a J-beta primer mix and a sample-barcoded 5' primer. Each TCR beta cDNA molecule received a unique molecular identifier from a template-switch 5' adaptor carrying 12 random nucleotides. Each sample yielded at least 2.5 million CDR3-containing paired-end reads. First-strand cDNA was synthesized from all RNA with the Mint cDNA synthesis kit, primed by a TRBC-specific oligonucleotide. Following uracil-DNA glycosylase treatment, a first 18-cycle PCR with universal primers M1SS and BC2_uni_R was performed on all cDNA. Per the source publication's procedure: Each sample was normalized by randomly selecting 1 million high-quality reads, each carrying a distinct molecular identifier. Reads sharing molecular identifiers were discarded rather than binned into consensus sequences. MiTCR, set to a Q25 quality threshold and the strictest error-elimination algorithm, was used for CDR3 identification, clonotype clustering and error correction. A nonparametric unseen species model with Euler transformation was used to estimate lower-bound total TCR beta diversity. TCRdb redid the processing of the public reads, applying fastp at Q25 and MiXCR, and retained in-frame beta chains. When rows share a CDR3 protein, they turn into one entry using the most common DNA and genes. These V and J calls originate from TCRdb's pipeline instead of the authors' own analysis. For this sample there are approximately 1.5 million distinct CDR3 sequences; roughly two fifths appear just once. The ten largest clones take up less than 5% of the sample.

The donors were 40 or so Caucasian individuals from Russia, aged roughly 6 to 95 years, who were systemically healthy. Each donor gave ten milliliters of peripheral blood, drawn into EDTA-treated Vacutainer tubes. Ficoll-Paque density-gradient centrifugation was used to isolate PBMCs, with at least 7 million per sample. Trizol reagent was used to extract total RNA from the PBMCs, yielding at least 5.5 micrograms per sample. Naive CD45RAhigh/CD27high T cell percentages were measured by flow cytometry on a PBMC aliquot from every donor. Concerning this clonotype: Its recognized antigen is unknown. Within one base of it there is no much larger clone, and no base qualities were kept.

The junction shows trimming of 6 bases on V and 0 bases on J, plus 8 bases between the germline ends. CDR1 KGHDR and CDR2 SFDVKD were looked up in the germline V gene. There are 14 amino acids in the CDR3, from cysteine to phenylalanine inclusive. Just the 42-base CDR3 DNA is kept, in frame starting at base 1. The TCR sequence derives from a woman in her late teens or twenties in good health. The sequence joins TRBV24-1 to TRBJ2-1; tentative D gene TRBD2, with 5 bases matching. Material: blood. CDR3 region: CATSLGSSYNEQFF. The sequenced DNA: TGTGCCACCAGTTTAGGGAGCTCCTACAATGAGCAGTTCTTC.